This paragraph covers one T cell receptor (beta chain) sequence. This sample is part of a study of cytomegalovirus exposure and HLA in healthy donors. 60 Vbeta and 13 Jbeta primers were used in PCR. Sequencing used immunoSEQ multiplex PCR; TCRdb keeps in-frame clones, though not all of them. The sample lists 250,000 to 300,000 clones; about nine tenths were seen once. The sample was PBMCs. This TCR was sampled from a girl aged 2-10 years in good health and CMV-seronegative.

CDR3 DNA sequence: TGTGCCAGCAGCTTCAATCAGCCCCAGCATTTT. Residues: CASSFNQPQHF. This chain joins TRBV28 and TRBJ1-5; D is uncertain. Germline V gene lookup returns CDR1 MDHEN and CDR2 SYDVKM. The CDR3 has 11 residues. With 6 bases removed from V and 3 bases from J, the gap between germline ends came to 3 bases.